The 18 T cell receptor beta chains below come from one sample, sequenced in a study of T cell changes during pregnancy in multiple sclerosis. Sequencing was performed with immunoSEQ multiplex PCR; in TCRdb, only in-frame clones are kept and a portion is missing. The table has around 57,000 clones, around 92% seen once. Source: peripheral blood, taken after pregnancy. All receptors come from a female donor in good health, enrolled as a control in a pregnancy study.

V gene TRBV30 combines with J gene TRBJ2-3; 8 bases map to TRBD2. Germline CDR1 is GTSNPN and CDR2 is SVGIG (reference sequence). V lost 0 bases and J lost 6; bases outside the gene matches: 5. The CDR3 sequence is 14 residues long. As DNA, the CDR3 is TGTGCCTGGAGTGTAGGGCGGGGGGCTGATACGCAGTATTTT. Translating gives CAWSVGRGADTQYF.

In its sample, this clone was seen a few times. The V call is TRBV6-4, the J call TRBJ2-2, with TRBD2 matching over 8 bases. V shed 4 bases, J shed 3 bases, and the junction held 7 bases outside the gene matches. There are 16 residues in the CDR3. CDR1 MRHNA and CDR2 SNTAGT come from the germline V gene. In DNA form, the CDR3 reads TGTGCCAGCAGTGTATTCGGGGGGGCCGACACCGGGGAGCTGTTTTTT. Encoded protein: CASSVFGGADTGELFF.

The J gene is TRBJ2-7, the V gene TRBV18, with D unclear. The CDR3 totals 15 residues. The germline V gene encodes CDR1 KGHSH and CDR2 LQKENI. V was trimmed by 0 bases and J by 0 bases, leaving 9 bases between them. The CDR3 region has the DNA TGTGCCAGCTCACCACCGGGCCGAAGCTCCTACGAGCAGTACTTC. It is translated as CASSPPGRSSYEQYF.

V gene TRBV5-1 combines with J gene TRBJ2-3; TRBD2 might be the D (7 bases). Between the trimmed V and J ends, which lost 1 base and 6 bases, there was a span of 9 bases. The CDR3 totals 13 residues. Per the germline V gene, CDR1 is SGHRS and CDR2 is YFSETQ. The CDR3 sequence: CASSLRGGDTQYF. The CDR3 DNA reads TGCGCCAGCAGCTTGAGGGGGGGGGATACGCAGTATTTT.

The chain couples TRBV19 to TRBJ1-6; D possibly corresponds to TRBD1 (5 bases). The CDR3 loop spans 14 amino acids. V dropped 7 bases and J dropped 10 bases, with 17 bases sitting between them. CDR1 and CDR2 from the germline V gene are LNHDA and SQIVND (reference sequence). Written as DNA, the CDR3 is TGTGCCAGTAAATCCCAAGCGGGGGAATCACCCCTCCACTTT. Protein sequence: CASKSQAGESPLHF.

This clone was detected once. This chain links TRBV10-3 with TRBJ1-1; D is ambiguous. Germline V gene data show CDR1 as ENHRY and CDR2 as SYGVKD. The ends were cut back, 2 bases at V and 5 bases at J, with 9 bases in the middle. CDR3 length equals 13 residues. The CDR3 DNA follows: TGTGCCATCAGTGAGGGCGGGAGAACTGAAGCTTTCTTT. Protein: CAISEGGRTEAFF.

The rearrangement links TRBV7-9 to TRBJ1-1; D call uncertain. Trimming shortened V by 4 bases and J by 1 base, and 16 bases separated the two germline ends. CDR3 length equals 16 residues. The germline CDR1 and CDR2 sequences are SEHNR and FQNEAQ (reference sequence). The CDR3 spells CASSSFPVQRNTEAFF. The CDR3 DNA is TGTGCCAGCAGCTCCTTTCCCGTACAGAGGAACACTGAAGCTTTCTTT.

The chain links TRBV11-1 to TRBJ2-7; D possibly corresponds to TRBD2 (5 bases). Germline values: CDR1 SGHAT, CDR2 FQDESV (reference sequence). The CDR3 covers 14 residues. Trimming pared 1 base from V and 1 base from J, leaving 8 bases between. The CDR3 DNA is TGTGCCAGCAGCTTAGACGGGGATTCCTACGAGCAGTACTTC. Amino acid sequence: CASSLDGDSYEQYF.

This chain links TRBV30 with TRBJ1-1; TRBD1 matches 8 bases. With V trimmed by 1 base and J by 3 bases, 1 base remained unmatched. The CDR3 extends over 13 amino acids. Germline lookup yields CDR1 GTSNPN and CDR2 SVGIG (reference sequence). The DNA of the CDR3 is TGTGCCTGGAGTGAACAGGGGGACACTGAAGCTTTCTTT. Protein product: CAWSEQGDTEAFF.

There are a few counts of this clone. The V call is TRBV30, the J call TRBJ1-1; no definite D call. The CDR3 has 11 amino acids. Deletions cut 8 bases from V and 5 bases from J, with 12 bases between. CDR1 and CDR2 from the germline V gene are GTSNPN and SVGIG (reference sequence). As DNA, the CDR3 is TGTGCCAGTGGAGGGCGGACTGAAGCTTTCTTT. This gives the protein CASGGRTEAFF.

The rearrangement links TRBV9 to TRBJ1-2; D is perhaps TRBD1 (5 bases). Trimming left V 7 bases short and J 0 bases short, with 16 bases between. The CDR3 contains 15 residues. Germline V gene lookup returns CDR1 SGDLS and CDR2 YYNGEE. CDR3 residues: CASGRGNTPNYGYTF. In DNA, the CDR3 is TGTGCCAGCGGGAGGGGCAATACTCCTAACTATGGCTACACCTTC.

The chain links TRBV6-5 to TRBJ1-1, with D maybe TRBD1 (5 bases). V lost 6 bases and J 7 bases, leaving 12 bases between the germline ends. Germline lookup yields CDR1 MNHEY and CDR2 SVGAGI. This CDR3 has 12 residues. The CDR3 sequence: CASSRGEGEAFF. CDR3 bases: TGTGCCAGCAGCCGGGGGGAAGGTGAAGCTTTCTTT.

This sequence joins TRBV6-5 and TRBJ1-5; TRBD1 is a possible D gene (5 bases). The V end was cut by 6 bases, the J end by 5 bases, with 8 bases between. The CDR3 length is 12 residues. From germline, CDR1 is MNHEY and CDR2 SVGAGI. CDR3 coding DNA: TGTGCCAGCAGGGGGCCCGATCAGCCCCAGCATTTT. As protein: CASRGPDQPQHF.

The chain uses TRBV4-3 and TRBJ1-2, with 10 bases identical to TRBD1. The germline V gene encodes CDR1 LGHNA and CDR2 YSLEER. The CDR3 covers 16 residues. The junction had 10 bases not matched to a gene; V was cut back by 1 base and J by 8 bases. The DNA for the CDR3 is TGCGCCAGCAGCCAAGCTATCTCCGGGACAGGGGTCGGCTACACCTTC. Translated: CASSQAISGTGVGYTF.

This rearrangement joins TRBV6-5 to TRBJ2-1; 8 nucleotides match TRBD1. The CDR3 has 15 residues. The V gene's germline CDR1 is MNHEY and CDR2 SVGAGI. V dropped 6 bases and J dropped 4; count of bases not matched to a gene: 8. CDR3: CASRMDRDVYNEQFF. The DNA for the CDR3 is TGTGCCAGCAGAATGGACAGGGACGTATACAATGAGCAGTTCTTC.

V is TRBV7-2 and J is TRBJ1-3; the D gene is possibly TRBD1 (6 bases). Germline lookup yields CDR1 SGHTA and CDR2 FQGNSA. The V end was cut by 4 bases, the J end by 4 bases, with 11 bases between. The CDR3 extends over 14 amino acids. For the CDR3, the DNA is TGTGCCAGCAGCTCCAGGGGTTACGGAAACACCATATATTTT. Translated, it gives CASSSRGYGNTIYF.

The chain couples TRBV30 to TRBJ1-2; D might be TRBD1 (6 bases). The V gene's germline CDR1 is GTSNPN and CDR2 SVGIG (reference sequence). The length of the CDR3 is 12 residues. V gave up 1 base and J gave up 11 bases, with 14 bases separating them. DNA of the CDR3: TGTGCCTGGAGTGACCAACAGGGACGATACACCTTC. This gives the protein CAWSDQQGRYTF.

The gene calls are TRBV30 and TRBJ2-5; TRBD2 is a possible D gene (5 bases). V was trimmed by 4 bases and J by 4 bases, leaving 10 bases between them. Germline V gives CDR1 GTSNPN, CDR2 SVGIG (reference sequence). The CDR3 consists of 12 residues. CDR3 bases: TGTGCCTGGACAGCGGTTGGAGAGACCCAGTACTTC. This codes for CAWTAVGETQYF. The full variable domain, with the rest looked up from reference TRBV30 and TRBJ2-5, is SQTIHQWPATLVQPVGSPLSLECTVEGTSNPNLYWYRQAAGRGLQLLFYSVGIGQISSEVPQNLSASRPQDRQFILSSKKLLLSDSGFYLCAWTAVGETQYFGPGTRLLVL.